What follows are 8 T cell receptor beta chains derived from one specimen sequenced in a study of monozygotic twins with inflammatory bowel disease. Reanalyzing the 5' RACE reads, TCRdb keeps one entry per CDR3 protein, without DNA. The table for this sample gives around 99,000 distinct CDR3 sequences. The sequenced sample consisted of blood. These receptors originate from a human donor with ulcerative colitis or Crohn's disease, or a healthy co-twin of an affected twin (not recorded which).

The CDR3 reads CASSPEVQDRHTEAFF. V is TRBV18 and J is TRBJ1-1; TCRdb picks TRBD1, but there is no DNA to check that call. CDR1 and CDR2 from the germline V gene are KGHSH and LQKENI. This CDR3 comprises 16 residues.

The rearrangement joins TRBV20-1 to TRBJ2-7; TCRdb's D call of TRBD2 is untestable without DNA. This CDR3 is 16 amino acids long. Germline V gives CDR1 DFQATT, CDR2 SNEGSKA (reference sequence). CDR3 amino acids: CSASMGGRDGPYEQYF.

This chain uses TRBV29-1 with TRBJ2-1; the D call of TRBD1 rests on TCRdb alone, since no DNA is present to check it. Germline lookup yields CDR1 SQVTM and CDR2 ANQGSEA. The CDR3 covers 14 residues. CDR3 residues: CSGSRGSQGNEQFF.

V is TRBV29-1 and J is TRBJ2-7; the D call of TRBD1 rests on TCRdb alone, since no DNA is present to check it. CDR3 length equals 13 residues. Germline V gene sequence: CDR1 SQVTM, CDR2 ANQGSEA. Here the CDR3 reads CSVAPGQGYEQYF.

V gene TRBV18 combines with J gene TRBJ2-6; the TRBD2 assignment by TCRdb is unverifiable without DNA. Germline assignment: CDR1 KGHSH and CDR2 LQKENI. The CDR3 sequence is 18 residues long. The CDR3 reads CASSPASGGASGANVLTF.

V is TRBV4-1 and J is TRBJ1-2. The CDR3 is 16 amino acids. The germline V gene encodes CDR1 MGHRA and CDR2 YSYEKL. This CDR3 is CASSQDARTWRGGYTF.

The gene calls are TRBV11-2 and TRBJ1-1. Germline-derived CDR1 and CDR2 are SGHAT and FQNNGV. The CDR3 extends over 14 amino acids. The CDR3 here is CASSLAGGLTGAFF.

J is TRBJ1-1 and V is TRBV20-1; the D gene TCRdb calls, TRBD1, cannot be checked with no DNA. The CDR3 runs to 13 residues. Germline V CDR1 and CDR2: DFQATT, SNEGSKA (reference sequence). The CDR3 sequence is CSASGQQNTEAFF.